One and the same sample provided the 18 T cell receptor beta chains below, sequenced in a study of T cell responses to AZD1222 COVID-19 vaccine (dated by TCRdb to the early 2020s). The library was produced with the immunoSEQ multiplex PCR assay. TCRdb holds this immuneACCESS table with in-frame rearrangements only. Some clones are missing; in checked studies, unresolved V genes explain under half, and the rest has no known cause. The sample contains approximately 110,000 clones, roughly 87% of them found a single time. The top ten clonotypes cover approximately 9.2% of the sample. Sample time point, as interpreted from the label and publication: baseline before first vaccination. The sequencing here drew on peripheral blood, taken on day 0 of AZD1222 vaccination. Receptor source: an adult in good health.

The chain recombines TRBV27 with TRBJ2-3, with 8 bases fitting TRBD1. This CDR3 contains 15 residues. The ends lost 6 bases at V and 4 bases at J; junction bases unmatched: 9. CDR1 is MNHEY and CDR2 is SMNVEV in the germline V gene (reference sequence). DNA for the CDR3: TGTGCCAGCAGCCCGTTCCAGGGGGCGGCAGATACGCAGTATTTT. Translation: CASSPFQGAADTQYF.

The rearrangement links TRBV28 to TRBJ1-3; D call uncertain. Trimming cost V 3 bases and J 4 bases, with 7 bases left between them. CDR3 length: 13 residues. The germline V gene encodes CDR1 MDHEN and CDR2 SYDVKM. The CDR3 region has the DNA TGTGCCAGCAGTTTCCCCCAGGGAAACACCATATATTTT. Its translation is CASSFPQGNTIYF.

The chain recombines TRBV11-1 with TRBJ1-3; D is uncertain. The germline V and J ends were trimmed by 3 bases and 1 base, with 10 bases remaining between them. The CDR3 totals 15 residues. Germline CDR1 reads SGHAT; CDR2 reads FQDESV (reference sequence). CDR3 sequence (DNA): TGTGCCAGCAGCTTTGTGGGGAAGTCTGGAAACACCATATATTTT. This codes for CASSFVGKSGNTIYF.

The chain carries TRBV2 and TRBJ2-7; 7 positions agree with TRBD1. Germline CDR1 SNHLY, CDR2 FYNNEI. This CDR3 contains 14 residues. The trim removed 7 bases at V and 5 bases at J, leaving 11 bases unmatched. DNA for the CDR3: TGTGCCAGCACCCAACAGGGGTCCGTTGACGAGCAGTACTTC. Its translation: CASTQQGSVDEQYF.

The rearrangement links TRBV27 to TRBJ2-7, with no clear D. Germline values: CDR1 MNHEY, CDR2 SMNVEV (reference sequence). The V and J ends lost 0 bases and 6 bases respectively, with 15 bases between them. This CDR3 contains 15 residues. CDR3 region: CASSLSLVSPLEQYF. CDR3 in DNA: TGTGCCAGCAGTTTATCATTGGTTTCCCCTCTCGAGCAGTACTTC.

The chain couples TRBV11-2 to TRBJ2-7; 12 bases map to TRBD2. The CDR3 spans 17 residues. The V segment lost 3 bases and the J segment 3 bases; nucleotides outside the gene matches: 9. In germline, CDR1 is SGHAT, CDR2 FQNNGV. The CDR3 nucleotides read TGTGCCAGCAGCTTGGAAGAGGGGACTAGCGGGTTCTACGAGCAGTACTTC. This translates into CASSLEEGTSGFYEQYF.

The chain links TRBV29-1 to TRBJ1-1, with 9 bases identical to TRBD1. This CDR3 has 13 residues. J lost 10 bases, V lost 3 bases, and 9 bases had no gene match. CDR1 is SQVTM, CDR2 ANQGSEA, per germline. The CDR3 protein is CSVEPQGAGVAFF. Written as DNA, the CDR3 is TGCAGCGTTGAGCCACAGGGGGCAGGGGTAGCTTTCTTT.

The chain couples TRBV11-3 to TRBJ2-5; 8 nucleotides align to TRBD1. This CDR3 is 15 amino acids long. Germline V gene data show CDR1 as SGHNT and CDR2 as YENEEA. After removal of 5 bases from V and 9 bases from J, the junction contained 14 bases not matched to a gene. The CDR3 is CASSRLFTQQGAQYF. In DNA form, the CDR3 reads TGTGCCAGCAGCCGATTATTTACCCAACAGGGGGCCCAGTACTTC.

This rearrangement joins TRBV29-1 to TRBJ2-3; no firm D call. Germline V gene data show CDR1 as SQVTM and CDR2 as ANQGSEA. V was trimmed by 2 bases and J by 0 bases, leaving 18 bases between them. This CDR3 comprises 17 residues. The CDR3 nucleotides are TGCAGCGTTGAACTGCAGTCTCCTAGATATAGCACAGATACGCAGTATTTT. Its translation is CSVELQSPRYSTDTQYF.

The V and J genes are TRBV5-1 and TRBJ1-6, with D possibly being TRBD1 (6 bases). The germline V gene encodes CDR1 SGHRS and CDR2 YFSETQ. The CDR3 sequence is 15 residues long. V was pared by 5 bases and J by 7 bases, with 16 bases between. The CDR3 loop reads CASSRDGQRNSPLHF. Here the CDR3 DNA reads TGCGCCAGCAGTCGAGATGGACAGAGAAATTCACCCCTCCACTTT.

As for this clone: The same CDR3 is also encoded by other DNA sequences in this sample. The chain recombines TRBV9 with TRBJ2-5, with 7 bases identical to TRBD1. J lost 2 bases, V lost 4 bases, and 2 bases had no gene match. Per germline, CDR1 SGDLS and CDR2 YYNGEE. This CDR3 contains 13 residues. The CDR3 DNA follows: TGTGCCAGCAGCCTCAGGGGGCAAGAGACCCAGTACTTC. This gives the protein CASSLRGQETQYF.

The chain links TRBV4-3 to TRBJ2-3, with a weak D call TRBD2 (6 bases). This CDR3 region has 16 residues. Trimming cost V 4 bases and J 4 bases, with 18 bases left between them. CDR1 and CDR2 from the germline V gene are LGHNA and YSLEER. CDR3 sequence (DNA): TGCGCCAGCAGCCGAACCTCACAGTCGGGGGCAGATACGCAGTATTTT. The encoded protein is CASSRTSQSGADTQYF.

The V and J genes are TRBV3-1 (or the pseudogene TRBV3-2) and TRBJ2-2; no reliable D call. The CDR3 runs 13 residues. CDR1 and CDR2 (germline): LGHDT, YNNKEL (reference sequence). The V gene lost 4 bases and the J gene lost 6 bases, with 9 bases spanning the gap. The CDR3 reads CASSPFQAGELFF. The CDR3 DNA reads as TGTGCCAGCAGCCCATTTCAGGCCGGGGAGCTGTTTTTT.

V is TRBV29-1 and J is TRBJ2-7, with D perhaps matching TRBD2 (6 bases). The CDR3 sequence is 14 residues long. Germline assignment: CDR1 SQVTM and CDR2 ANQGSEA. V was cut by 2 bases and J by 4 bases, with 15 bases left in between. DNA of the CDR3: TGCAGCGTTGAATGGAGGGGTGATTCGTACGAGCAGTACTTC. It codes for CSVEWRGDSYEQYF.

Points on this clone: Other DNA sequences in the sample encode the same CDR3. V usage is TRBV7-2 and J usage is TRBJ2-1, with 8 bases identical to TRBD2. The ends lost 5 bases at V and 0 bases at J; junction bases unmatched: 3. Germline CDR1 is SGHTA and CDR2 is FQGNSA. The CDR3 has 15 residues. CDR3 coding DNA: TGTGCCAGCAGCGTCAGCGGGGGCTCCTACAATGAGCAGTTCTTC. Amino acid sequence: CASSVSGGSYNEQFF. Based on the CDR3 plus reference TRBV7-2 and TRBJ2-1, the full variable domain is GAGVSQSPSNKVTEKGKDVELRCDPISGHTALYWYRQSLGQGLEFLIYFQGNSAPDKSGLPSDRFSAERTGGSVSTLTIQRTQQEDSAVYLCASSVSGGSYNEQFFGPGTRLTVL.

The chain uses TRBV4-1 and TRBJ1-5; TRBD1 agrees at 10 bases. CDR1 and CDR2 (germline): MGHRA, YSYEKL. With V trimmed by 3 bases and J by 4 bases, 6 bases remained unmatched. The CDR3 runs to 16 residues. This CDR3 is CASSHIGTGVNQPQHF. The CDR3 nucleotides read TGCGCCAGCAGCCACATCGGGACAGGGGTAAATCAGCCCCAGCATTTT.

The chain is built from TRBV5-8 and TRBJ2-3; a weak D match, TRBD1 (6 bases). V was trimmed by 4 bases and J by 2 bases, leaving 11 bases between them. Looked up from germline, CDR1 is SGHTS and CDR2 is YDEGEE. The CDR3 has 14 residues. The CDR3 sequence: CASSRGHHTDTQYF. The CDR3 bases are TGTGCCAGCAGCCGGGGACACCACACAGATACGCAGTATTTT.

The chain is built from TRBV19 and TRBJ2-7; 8 bases are a match to TRBD1. The germline gives CDR1 LNHDA, CDR2 SQIVND (reference sequence). Trimming at V came to 6 bases and at J to 2 bases, leaving 3 bases not matched to a gene. The CDR3 extends over 13 amino acids. CDR3 sequence: CASSPGQAYEQYF. CDR3 bases: TGTGCCAGTAGCCCGGGACAGGCCTACGAGCAGTACTTC.